One and the same sample provided the 23 T cell receptor beta chains below, sequenced in a study of blood T cell repertoires in COVID-19. The protocol was immunoSEQ multiplex PCR, while the TCRdb copy is restricted to in-frame clones and leaves out a portion. The table has about 200,000 clones, roughly 88% seen once. What was sequenced was peripheral blood. These receptors all stem from a human donor with active or convalescent COVID-19. The donor label of this sample is uncertain.

The rearrangement links TRBV11-2 to TRBJ2-1, with 11 bases identical to TRBD2. Germline V lookup: CDR1 SGHAT, CDR2 FQNNGV. The CDR3 is 12 amino acids. The V and J ends lost 7 bases and 8 bases, in that order; junction bases with no gene match: 1. The CDR3 DNA sequence: TGTGCCAGCACTAGCGGGAGGCATGAGCAGTTCTTC. Encoded protein: CASTSGRHEQFF.

The chain employs TRBV18 and TRBJ2-7; 10 positions match TRBD2. J gave up 7 bases and V 5 bases, and 17 bases lay outside the gene matches. From germline, CDR1 is KGHSH and CDR2 LQKENI. This CDR3 comprises 17 residues. CDR3 nucleotide sequence: TGTGCCAGCTCAACAAACCTCGTAGCGGGAGGAGCTGGGGAGCAGTACTTC. It codes for CASSTNLVAGGAGEQYF.

The V call is TRBV10-3, the J call TRBJ2-2; TRBD1 aligns across 10 bases. Germline-derived CDR1 and CDR2 are ENHRY and SYGVKD. The CDR3 has 14 residues. The ends lost 10 bases at V and 7 bases at J; junction bases unmatched: 9. The CDR3 spells CATNRDRGGGELFF. CDR3 coding DNA: TGTGCCACCAACCGGGACAGGGGAGGCGGGGAGCTGTTTTTT.

The chain combines TRBV28 with TRBJ1-6; D remains ambiguous. The CDR3 has 17 amino acids. Trimming took 5 bases from V and 0 from J, leaving 14 bases between them. CDR1 and CDR2 from the germline V gene are MDHEN and SYDVKM. The DNA for the CDR3 is TGTGCCAGCAGTAAGATGGGCGCCTACTCCTATAATTCACCCCTCCACTTT. It translates to CASSKMGAYSYNSPLHF.

The V gene is TRBV15, the J gene TRBJ2-7; D is undetermined. The V end lost 0 bases, the J end lost 7 bases, and 7 bases lay between the germline ends. This CDR3 is 12 amino acids long. Germline V gene lookup returns CDR1 LNHNV and CDR2 YYDKDF (reference sequence). CDR3 sequence: CATSRDEAEQYF. In nucleotides, the CDR3 is TGTGCCACCAGCAGAGATGAGGCAGAGCAGTACTTC.

A single count supports this clone. The V and J genes are TRBV7-2 and TRBJ1-4, with D tentatively TRBD1 (6 bases). The germline V and J ends were trimmed by 3 bases and 4 bases, with 12 bases remaining between them. CDR1 and CDR2 (germline): SGHTA, FQGNSA. This CDR3 comprises 15 residues. The CDR3 DNA follows: TGTGCCAGCAGCTTGCAGGGGCTCATTAATGAAAAACTGTTTTTT. Translation: CASSLQGLINEKLFF.

This chain joins TRBV28 and TRBJ2-5, with 9 bases that match TRBD2. Trimming took 2 bases from V and 5 from J; bases not matched to a gene: 9. This CDR3 has 16 residues. Germline loops: CDR1 MDHEN, CDR2 SYDVKM. The CDR3 loop is CASSLISGRGGETQYF. The CDR3 region has the DNA TGTGCCAGCAGTTTAATTAGCGGGAGAGGGGGTGAGACCCAGTACTTC.

The DNA for the CDR3 is TGTGCCAGCAGTGAAGAGGCTAGGGATACGCAGTATTTT. Translated: CASSEEARDTQYF. The chain employs TRBV6-4 and TRBJ2-3; D uncertain. The CDR3 has 13 amino acids. Between the trimmed V and J ends, which lost 3 bases and 6 bases, there was a span of 10 bases. Germline V CDR1 and CDR2: MRHNA, SNTAGT.

To note about this clone: Other DNA sequences from this sample encode an identical CDR3 as well. The chain uses TRBV18 and TRBJ2-1; a weak D match, TRBD2 (5 bases). Trimming stripped 3 bases from V and 0 bases from J, with 6 bases between. The CDR3 length is 14 residues. The germline V gene encodes CDR1 KGHSH and CDR2 LQKENI. The chain's CDR3 is CASSPGSSYNEQFF. CDR3 sequence (DNA): TGTGCCAGCTCACCTGGGAGCTCCTACAATGAGCAGTTCTTC.

J is TRBJ2-5 and V is TRBV7-7, with 12 positions matching TRBD2. With 4 bases clipped from V and 5 bases from J, the junction kept 5 bases outside the gene matches. Germline V CDR1 and CDR2: SSHAT, FNYEAQ (reference sequence). The length of the CDR3 is 15 residues. The chain's CDR3 is CASSSSGGAGETQYF. CDR3 nucleotides: TGTGCCAGCAGCTCTAGCGGGGGGGCCGGGGAGACCCAGTACTTC.

CDR3 region: CASSSISGANVLTF. The CDR3 DNA sequence: TGCGCCAGCTCTAGCATCTCTGGGGCCAACGTCCTGACTTTC. The J gene is TRBJ2-6, the V gene TRBV5-1, with a weak D call TRBD2 (5 bases). The CDR3 is 14 amino acids. CDR1 and CDR2 (germline): SGHRS, YFSETQ. Trimming cost V 7 bases and J 0 bases, with 8 bases left between them.

The V call is TRBV27, the J call TRBJ1-2, with D perhaps TRBD1 (6 bases). V was cut by 6 bases and J by 2 bases, with 13 bases left in between. Germline V gene sequence: CDR1 MNHEY, CDR2 SMNVEV (reference sequence). The CDR3 is 14 amino acids. The CDR3 sequence is CASSTDRSNYGYTF. Written as DNA, the CDR3 is TGTGCCAGCAGCACCGACAGGTCCAACTATGGCTACACCTTC.

The chain couples TRBV12-3 or TRBV12-4 to TRBJ1-5; D unclear. The CDR3 spans 12 residues. The V and J ends lost 5 bases and 6 bases respectively, with 8 bases between them. CDR3 sequence reads: CASSRGPQPQHF. CDR3 coding DNA: TGTGCCAGCAGTCGCGGCCCTCAGCCCCAGCATTTT.

The chain couples TRBV14 to TRBJ2-3; 10 nucleotides agree with TRBD2. CDR3 length: 15 residues. The germline gives CDR1 SGHDN, CDR2 FVKESK. J lost 4 bases, V lost 6 bases, and 7 bases had no gene match. The CDR3 DNA sequence: TGTGCCAGCAGTTGGCTAGCGGGAGTGGCAGATACGCAGTATTTT. Translating gives CASSWLAGVADTQYF.

The genes are TRBV2 and TRBJ1-3; D is unresolved. Trimming left V 9 bases short and J 0 bases short, with 12 bases between. Germline V gene sequence: CDR1 SNHLY, CDR2 FYNNEI. The CDR3 covers 14 residues. The CDR3 spells CASSEETSGNTIYF. For the CDR3, the DNA is TGTGCCAGTTCCGAGGAGACCTCTGGAAACACCATATATTTT.

J is TRBJ1-1 and V is TRBV19; D may be TRBD1 (5 bases). The V gene lost 5 bases and the J gene lost 1 base, with 8 bases spanning the gap. Germline values: CDR1 LNHDA, CDR2 SQIVND (reference sequence). The CDR3 is 13 amino acids. As DNA, the CDR3 is TGTGCCAGTAGTTTTCAGGGGAACACTGAAGCTTTCTTT. It codes for CASSFQGNTEAFF.

The chain has TRBV5-1 and TRBJ1-2; D perhaps matches TRBD1 (6 bases). The CDR3 length is 14 residues. The germline V and J ends were trimmed by 0 bases and 8 bases, with 14 bases remaining between them. Germline CDR1 reads SGHRS; CDR2 reads YFSETQ. Here the CDR3 reads CASSLDRGARGYTF. In nucleotides, the CDR3 is TGCGCCAGCAGCTTGGATCGGGGGGCGCGGGGCTACACCTTC.

V and J are TRBV9 and TRBJ2-3; 11 nucleotides line up with TRBD2. Germline loops: CDR1 SGDLS, CDR2 YYNGEE. This CDR3 spans 20 amino acids. V dropped 4 bases and J dropped 5; count of bases not matched to a gene: 21. The CDR3 here is CASSPPRRLAGGETVDTQYF. CDR3 sequence (DNA): TGTGCCAGCAGCCCTCCCCGGCGGCTAGCGGGGGGTGAGACGGTAGATACGCAGTATTTT.

The chain has TRBV4-2 and TRBJ1-1, with D maybe TRBD1 (5 bases). Germline CDR1 reads LGHNA; CDR2 reads YNFKEQ. This CDR3 region has 15 residues. V shed 4 bases and J shed 3 bases, with 15 bases lying between them. The CDR3 sequence: CASSPLGEADTEAFF. In DNA form, the CDR3 reads TGTGCCAGCAGCCCCTTGGGGGAGGCGGACACTGAAGCTTTCTTT.

The chain combines TRBV30 with TRBJ1-6, with D possibly being TRBD1 (5 bases). V was trimmed by 1 base and J by 7 bases, leaving 11 bases between them. Germline V gives CDR1 GTSNPN, CDR2 SVGIG (reference sequence). The CDR3 has 14 residues. CDR3 sequence: CAWSGDGRNSPLHF. CDR3 DNA sequence: TGTGCCTGGAGTGGGGACGGGAGGAATTCACCCCTCCACTTT.

J is TRBJ2-5 and V is TRBV5-8; tentatively, D is TRBD1 (7 bases). CDR1 is SGHTS, CDR2 YDEGEE, per germline. This CDR3 comprises 15 residues. With 0 bases removed from V and 2 bases from J, the gap between germline ends came to 11 bases. This chain's CDR3 is CASSLGPGGQETQYF. DNA of the CDR3: TGTGCCAGCAGCTTGGGGCCAGGGGGGCAAGAGACCCAGTACTTC.

The V call is TRBV19, the J call TRBJ1-2; the match to TRBD1 covers 10 bases. Germline V CDR1 and CDR2: LNHDA, SQIVND (reference sequence). CDR3 length: 15 residues. V was clipped by 6 bases and J by 2 bases; unmatched bases: 6. The CDR3 DNA reads as TGTGCCAGTAGACTCCCGGGACAGGGGAACTATGGCTACACCTTC. Its protein is CASRLPGQGNYGYTF.

The V gene is TRBV4-3, the J gene TRBJ2-2, with TRBD1 matching 9 bases. V shed 3 bases, J shed 4 bases, and the junction held 3 bases outside the gene matches. Germline lookup yields CDR1 LGHNA and CDR2 YSLEER. The CDR3 is 15 amino acids. The DNA for the CDR3 is TGCGCCAGCAGCCACGGACAGGGGAGCACCGGGGAGCTGTTTTTT. Its protein is CASSHGQGSTGELFF.